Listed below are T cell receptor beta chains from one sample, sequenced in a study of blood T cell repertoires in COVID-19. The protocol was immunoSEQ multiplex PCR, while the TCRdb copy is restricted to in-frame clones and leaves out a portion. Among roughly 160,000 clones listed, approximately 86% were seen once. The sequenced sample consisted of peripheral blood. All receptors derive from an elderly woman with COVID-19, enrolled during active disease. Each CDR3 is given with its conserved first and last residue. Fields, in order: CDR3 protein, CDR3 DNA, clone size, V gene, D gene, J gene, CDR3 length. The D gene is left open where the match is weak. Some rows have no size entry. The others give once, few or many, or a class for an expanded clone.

CDR3 protein: CASSLTLAGGSQETQYF; CDR3 DNA: TGCGCCAGCAGCTTGACACTAGCGGGAGGGTCACAGGAGACCCAGTACTTC; clone size: few; V gene: TRBV5-1; D gene: TRBD2; J gene: TRBJ2-5; CDR3 length: 17
CDR3 protein: CASSSLPGQGGNYGYTF; CDR3 DNA: TGTGCCAGCAGTTCCCTCCCCGGACAGGGGGGGAACTATGGCTACACCTTC; clone size: .; V gene: TRBV6-2/TRBV6-3; D gene: TRBD1; J gene: TRBJ1-2; CDR3 length: 17
CDR3 protein: CASSLAGQGIDYTF; CDR3 DNA: TGTGCCAGCAGCTTAGCCGGACAGGGGATTGACTACACCTTC; clone size: .; V gene: TRBV7-9; D gene: TRBD1; J gene: TRBJ1-2; CDR3 length: 14
CDR3 protein: CSAREGSGGHF; CDR3 DNA: TGCAGTGCTAGAGAGGGGAGCGGTGGGCACTTC; clone size: once; V gene: TRBV20-1; D gene: .; J gene: TRBJ2-5; CDR3 length: 11
CDR3 protein: CASRKKTGNSSYNSPLHF; CDR3 DNA: TGTGCCAGTCGAAAAAAAACAGGGAACAGCTCCTATAATTCACCCCTCCACTTT; clone size: once; V gene: TRBV27; D gene: .; J gene: TRBJ1-6; CDR3 length: 18
CDR3 protein: CASSQAVAGTSYNEQFF; CDR3 DNA: TGTGCCAGCAGCCAAGCGGTTGCGGGGACTTCCTACAATGAGCAGTTCTTC; clone size: .; V gene: TRBV3-1/TRBV3-2; D gene: .; J gene: TRBJ2-1; CDR3 length: 17
CDR3 protein: CASSLVQGSTSGYTF; CDR3 DNA: TGTGCCAGCAGCTTAGTGCAGGGTTCGACGTCTGGCTACACCTTC; clone size: .; V gene: TRBV7-9; D gene: .; J gene: TRBJ1-2; CDR3 length: 15
CDR3 protein: CASNFSPLGGELFF; CDR3 DNA: TGTGCCAGTAACTTCTCTCCCCTTGGCGGGGAGCTGTTTTTT; clone size: .; V gene: TRBV19; D gene: .; J gene: TRBJ2-2; CDR3 length: 14
CDR3 protein: CASSPRTDQPQHF; CDR3 DNA: TGTGCCAGCTCACCCCGGACTGATCAGCCCCAGCATTTT; clone size: .; V gene: TRBV18; D gene: .; J gene: TRBJ1-5; CDR3 length: 13
CDR3 protein: CASRDPRDSRSGANVLTF; CDR3 DNA: TGTGCCAGCAGGGATCCGCGGGACAGTCGCTCTGGGGCCAACGTCCTGACTTTC; clone size: .; V gene: TRBV27; D gene: .; J gene: TRBJ2-6; CDR3 length: 18
CDR3 protein: CASSIGRVLTDTQYF; CDR3 DNA: TGCGCCAGCAGTATTGGCAGGGTTCTGACAGATACGCAGTATTTT; clone size: .; V gene: TRBV5-1; D gene: .; J gene: TRBJ2-3; CDR3 length: 15
CDR3 protein: CASSSYSAPGQQETQYF; CDR3 DNA: TGTGCCAGCAGCTCTTACTCCGCCCCGGGACAGCAAGAGACCCAGTACTTC; clone size: .; V gene: TRBV7-6; D gene: TRBD1; J gene: TRBJ2-5; CDR3 length: 17
CDR3 protein: CASSYSRNTEAFF; CDR3 DNA: TGTGCCAGCAGTTACTCGAGGAACACTGAAGCTTTCTTT; clone size: .; V gene: TRBV6-5; D gene: .; J gene: TRBJ1-1; CDR3 length: 13
CDR3 protein: CASSRQMNTEAFF; CDR3 DNA: TGTGCCAGCTCGCGGCAGATGAACACTGAAGCTTTCTTT; clone size: .; V gene: TRBV6-5; D gene: .; J gene: TRBJ1-1; CDR3 length: 13
CDR3 protein: CASSLSGIKETEAFF; CDR3 DNA: TGTGCCAGCAGCTTAAGTGGTATAAAGGAGACTGAAGCTTTCTTT; clone size: .; V gene: TRBV7-3; D gene: .; J gene: TRBJ1-1; CDR3 length: 15
CDR3 protein: CASSSRTGKQPQHF; CDR3 DNA: TGTGCCAGCAGTTCCCGGACAGGGAAACAGCCCCAGCATTTT; clone size: few; V gene: TRBV6-2/TRBV6-3; D gene: TRBD1; J gene: TRBJ1-5; CDR3 length: 14
CDR3 protein: CASMLWQGDNSPLHF; CDR3 DNA: TGTGCCAGCATGCTATGGCAGGGGGATAATTCACCCCTCCACTTT; clone size: once; V gene: TRBV6-5; D gene: TRBD1; J gene: TRBJ1-6; CDR3 length: 15
CDR3 protein: CASSSRRDRGISYEQYF; CDR3 DNA: TGTGCCAGCAGCTCACGCCGGGACAGGGGCATATCCTACGAGCAGTACTTC; clone size: .; V gene: TRBV7-2; D gene: TRBD1; J gene: TRBJ2-7; CDR3 length: 17
CDR3 protein: CASSGLAAYNEQFF; CDR3 DNA: TGTGCCAGTAGCGGACTAGCGGCATACAATGAGCAGTTCTTC; clone size: .; V gene: TRBV19; D gene: TRBD2; J gene: TRBJ2-1; CDR3 length: 14
CDR3 protein: CASSLAAGDGYTF; CDR3 DNA: TGCGCCAGCAGCTTGGCCGCAGGGGATGGCTACACCTTC; clone size: .; V gene: TRBV5-1; D gene: .; J gene: TRBJ1-2; CDR3 length: 13
CDR3 protein: CASSVDSSGYTF; CDR3 DNA: TGTGCCAGCAGTGTGGACAGTTCCGGCTACACCTTC; clone size: .; V gene: TRBV28; D gene: .; J gene: TRBJ1-2; CDR3 length: 12
CDR3 protein: CASSGAVQGGETQYF; CDR3 DNA: TGCGCCAGCAGTGGGGCGGTCCAGGGTGGCGAGACCCAGTACTTC; clone size: .; V gene: TRBV5-1; D gene: .; J gene: TRBJ2-5; CDR3 length: 15
CDR3 protein: CASSFTGGGNEKLFF; CDR3 DNA: TGTGCCAGCAGCTTCACAGGGGGGGGTAATGAAAAACTGTTTTTT; clone size: .; V gene: TRBV7-2; D gene: TRBD1; J gene: TRBJ1-4; CDR3 length: 15
CDR3 protein: CASSSSQGGTGELFF; CDR3 DNA: TGTGCCAGCAGTTCAAGTCAGGGAGGCACCGGGGAGCTGTTTTTT; clone size: .; V gene: TRBV6-5; D gene: .; J gene: TRBJ2-2; CDR3 length: 15
CDR3 protein: CASSLKQGPMNTEAFF; CDR3 DNA: TGTGCCAGCAGTCTCAAACAGGGACCTATGAACACTGAAGCTTTCTTT; clone size: .; V gene: TRBV28; D gene: .; J gene: TRBJ1-1; CDR3 length: 16
CDR3 protein: CASSPRQGVDSPLHF; CDR3 DNA: TGTGCCAGCAGCCCAAGACAGGGGGTAGATTCACCCCTCCACTTT; clone size: .; V gene: TRBV7-2; D gene: TRBD1; J gene: TRBJ1-6; CDR3 length: 15
CDR3 protein: CASKPGTSRTDTQYF; CDR3 DNA: TGTGCCAGTAAGCCCGGGACTTCTCGCACAGATACGCAGTATTTT; clone size: .; V gene: TRBV19; D gene: .; J gene: TRBJ2-3; CDR3 length: 15
CDR3 protein: CASSDQPDSPLHF; CDR3 DNA: TGTGCCAGCAGTGACCAACCAGATTCACCCCTCCACTTT; clone size: .; V gene: TRBV6-1; D gene: .; J gene: TRBJ1-6; CDR3 length: 13
CDR3 protein: CASSLTGANSPLHF; CDR3 DNA: TGTGCCAGCAGCCTTACAGGGGCGAATTCACCCCTCCACTTT; clone size: few; V gene: TRBV9; D gene: TRBD1; J gene: TRBJ1-6; CDR3 length: 14
CDR3 protein: CASSPPLPEDTGELFF; CDR3 DNA: TGCGCCAGCAGTCCCCCACTTCCTGAGGACACCGGGGAGCTGTTTTTT; clone size: .; V gene: TRBV23-1; D gene: .; J gene: TRBJ2-2; CDR3 length: 16
CDR3 protein: CASSPLSNQPQHF; CDR3 DNA: TGTGCCAGCAGTCCCTTGAGCAATCAGCCCCAGCATTTT; clone size: .; V gene: TRBV6-5; D gene: .; J gene: TRBJ1-5; CDR3 length: 13
CDR3 protein: CASSEVGGARAYEQYF; CDR3 DNA: TGTGCCAGCAGTGAAGTTGGGGGGGCTCGAGCCTACGAGCAGTACTTC; clone size: .; V gene: TRBV2; D gene: .; J gene: TRBJ2-7; CDR3 length: 16
CDR3 protein: CASSLSGSTNYGYTF; CDR3 DNA: TGTGCCAGCAGCTTGTCAGGGTCTACTAACTATGGCTACACCTTC; clone size: .; V gene: TRBV5-6; D gene: .; J gene: TRBJ1-2; CDR3 length: 15
CDR3 protein: CASSELKPYYEQYF; CDR3 DNA: TGTGCCAGCAGTGAATTGAAGCCCTACTACGAGCAGTACTTC; clone size: few; V gene: TRBV6-1; D gene: .; J gene: TRBJ2-7; CDR3 length: 14
CDR3 protein: CASSSDRYHNYGYTF; CDR3 DNA: TGTGCCAGCAGCTCCGACAGGTATCATAACTATGGCTACACCTTC; clone size: .; V gene: TRBV11-1; D gene: .; J gene: TRBJ1-2; CDR3 length: 15
CDR3 protein: CASSLSRNTGELFF; CDR3 DNA: TGTGCCAGTAGTTTGTCCCGGAACACCGGGGAGCTGTTTTTT; clone size: .; V gene: TRBV19; D gene: .; J gene: TRBJ2-2; CDR3 length: 14
CDR3 protein: CASSPGQGNQPQHF; CDR3 DNA: TGTGCCAGCAGCCCCGGACAGGGCAATCAGCCCCAGCATTTT; clone size: .; V gene: TRBV7-8; D gene: TRBD1; J gene: TRBJ1-5; CDR3 length: 14
CDR3 protein: CASSLGTSGTGELFF; CDR3 DNA: TGTGCCAGCAGCCTTGGGACTAGCGGCACCGGGGAGCTGTTTTTT; clone size: .; V gene: TRBV6-5; D gene: TRBD2; J gene: TRBJ2-2; CDR3 length: 15
CDR3 protein: CASSGQFSNQPQHF; CDR3 DNA: TGTGCCAGCAGTGGGCAGTTTAGCAATCAGCCCCAGCATTTT; clone size: .; V gene: TRBV28; D gene: .; J gene: TRBJ1-5; CDR3 length: 14
CDR3 protein: CASSLQMNTEAFF; CDR3 DNA: TGTGCCAGCAGTTTACAAATGAACACTGAAGCTTTCTTT; clone size: .; V gene: TRBV12-3/TRBV12-4; D gene: .; J gene: TRBJ1-1; CDR3 length: 13
CDR3 protein: CASESTRESYGYTF; CDR3 DNA: TGTGCCAGCGAATCGACCAGGGAAAGCTATGGCTACACCTTC; clone size: .; V gene: TRBV28; D gene: .; J gene: TRBJ1-2; CDR3 length: 14
CDR3 protein: CASSALEGNTEAFF; CDR3 DNA: TGTGCCAGCAGCGCCCTTGAGGGGAACACTGAAGCTTTCTTT; clone size: .; V gene: TRBV14; D gene: .; J gene: TRBJ1-1; CDR3 length: 14
CDR3 protein: CASSRTGEIWNTEAFF; CDR3 DNA: TGTGCCAGCAGCAGGACAGGTGAAATTTGGAACACTGAAGCTTTCTTT; clone size: .; V gene: TRBV5-5; D gene: TRBD1; J gene: TRBJ1-1; CDR3 length: 16
CDR3 protein: CASSSGQTNTGELFF; CDR3 DNA: TGTGCCAGCAGCAGCGGACAGACCAACACCGGGGAGCTGTTTTTT; clone size: .; V gene: TRBV28; D gene: .; J gene: TRBJ2-2; CDR3 length: 15
CDR3 protein: CASSSLGGRERTQYF; CDR3 DNA: TGTGCCAGCAGTTCCCTGGGAGGGCGGGAGAGGACGCAGTATTTT; clone size: .; V gene: TRBV28; D gene: TRBD2; J gene: TRBJ2-3; CDR3 length: 15
CDR3 protein: CASSIGQANTGELFF; CDR3 DNA: TGTGCCAGTAGTATTGGACAGGCTAACACCGGGGAGCTGTTTTTT; clone size: once; V gene: TRBV19; D gene: TRBD1; J gene: TRBJ2-2; CDR3 length: 15
CDR3 protein: CASSLRGFNEQYF; CDR3 DNA: TGTGCCAGCAGTTTGAGAGGGTTCAACGAGCAGTACTTC; clone size: .; V gene: TRBV6-5; D gene: .; J gene: TRBJ2-7; CDR3 length: 13
CDR3 protein: CATSAGTGGIYGYTF; CDR3 DNA: TGTGCCACCAGCGCGGGGACAGGGGGTATCTATGGCTACACCTTC; clone size: .; V gene: TRBV24-1; D gene: TRBD1; J gene: TRBJ1-2; CDR3 length: 15
CDR3 protein: CASSLAASLNTEAFF; CDR3 DNA: TGTGCCAGCTCCTTGGCGGCCAGTTTGAACACTGAAGCTTTCTTT; clone size: once; V gene: TRBV18; D gene: .; J gene: TRBJ1-1; CDR3 length: 15
CDR3 protein: CASSFSGTGAGGTQYF; CDR3 DNA: TGTGCCAGCAGTTTCTCCGGGACAGGGGCCGGGGGGACCCAGTACTTC; clone size: .; V gene: TRBV27; D gene: TRBD1; J gene: TRBJ2-5; CDR3 length: 16
CDR3 protein: CASSPGLSSYNEQFF; CDR3 DNA: TGTGCCAGCAGCCCCGGACTCAGCTCCTACAATGAGCAGTTCTTC; clone size: once; V gene: TRBV7-2; D gene: .; J gene: TRBJ2-1; CDR3 length: 15
CDR3 protein: CASTMGAEETQYF; CDR3 DNA: TGTGCCAGCACGATGGGGGCAGAAGAGACCCAGTACTTC; clone size: .; V gene: TRBV11-2; D gene: .; J gene: TRBJ2-5; CDR3 length: 13
CDR3 protein: CASSLRTDYGYTF; CDR3 DNA: TGTGCCAGCAGCTTAAGGACAGACTATGGCTACACCTTC; clone size: .; V gene: TRBV7-2; D gene: .; J gene: TRBJ1-2; CDR3 length: 13
CDR3 protein: CSVEYRSRTEAFF; CDR3 DNA: TGCAGCGTTGAGTACAGGTCGAGGACTGAAGCTTTCTTT; clone size: few; V gene: TRBV29-1; D gene: .; J gene: TRBJ1-1; CDR3 length: 13
CDR3 protein: CASSFGGGLLVGYTF; CDR3 DNA: TGTGCCAGCAGTTTTGGAGGGGGCCTTTTAGTGGGCTACACCTTC; clone size: .; V gene: TRBV25-1; D gene: TRBD1; J gene: TRBJ1-2; CDR3 length: 15
CDR3 protein: CASSQEQGSYEQYF; CDR3 DNA: TGTGCCAGCAGCCAAGAACAGGGATCGTACGAGCAGTACTTC; clone size: .; V gene: TRBV3-1/TRBV3-2; D gene: .; J gene: TRBJ2-7; CDR3 length: 14